This T cell receptor beta chain was recovered during a study of cytomegalovirus exposure and HLA in healthy donors. On the study more broadly: For the approximately 420 genotyped donors, 80% to 90% fell within the Caucasian-associated ancestry cluster.

The PCR made use of 60 Vbeta and 13 Jbeta primers. Sequencing used immunoSEQ multiplex PCR; TCRdb keeps in-frame clones, though not all of them. Among fewer than 250,000 clones listed, about 69% were seen once. Germline assignment: CDR1 LNHDA and CDR2 SQIVND (reference sequence). The CDR3 has 13 amino acids. Trimming stripped 10 bases from V and 6 bases from J, with 18 bases between. The source material was PBMCs. This rearrangement joins TRBV19 to TRBJ1-1; D call uncertain. This receptor was taken from a man in his thirties or forties in good health and CMV-seropositive. CDR3 sequence reads: CATHSLGYPEAFF. The DNA for the CDR3 is TGTGCCACCCACTCCCTGGGCTACCCTGAAGCTTTCTTT.